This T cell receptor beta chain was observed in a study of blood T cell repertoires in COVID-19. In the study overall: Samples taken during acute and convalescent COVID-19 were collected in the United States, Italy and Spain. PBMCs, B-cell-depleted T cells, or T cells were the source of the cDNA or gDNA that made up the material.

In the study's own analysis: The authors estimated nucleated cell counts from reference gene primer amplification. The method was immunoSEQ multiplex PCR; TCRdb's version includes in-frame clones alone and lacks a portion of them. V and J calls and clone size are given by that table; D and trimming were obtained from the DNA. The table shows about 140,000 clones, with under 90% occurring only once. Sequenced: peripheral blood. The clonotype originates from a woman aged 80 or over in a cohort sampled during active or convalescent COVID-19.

The CDR3 region is CASRPPIGGDGYTF. Written as DNA, the CDR3 is TGTGCCAGCAGGCCGCCGATAGGGGGGGATGGCTACACCTTC. The chain links TRBV6-5 to TRBJ1-2, with D perhaps TRBD1 (6 bases). Germline V gives CDR1 MNHEY, CDR2 SVGAGI. The length of the CDR3 is 14 residues. Trimming pared 6 bases from V and 6 bases from J, leaving 17 bases between.